One sample yielded the 27 T cell receptor beta chains listed below, sequenced in a study of vaccination effects on CD4 cells after COVID-19. Their target antigens are unknown. With the ViraFEST assay, the study expanded antigen-specific CD4+ T cells using viral peptide pools, then sequenced them. With 9 to 11 days of culture completed, CD4+ T cells were isolated. Recipients of the vaccine had no prior SARS-CoV-2 infection and negative nucleocapsid antibodies. Clones were read by immunoSEQ multiplex PCR, and TCRdb kept only the in-frame ones, dropping some. The table lists about 41,000 clones, approximately 80% of them singletons. Sequenced here: CD4+ T cells from PBMCs cultured with HCoV-NL63 spike peptides, sampled before COVID-19 vaccination. These receptor sequences come from a human donor who received a COVID-19 vaccine.

The table lists this clone with a few counts. V is TRBV3-1 (or the pseudogene TRBV3-2) and J is TRBJ1-2; no clear D gene. This CDR3 has 16 amino acids. The V and J ends lost 0 bases and 6 bases respectively, with 17 bases between them. The germline V gene encodes CDR1 LGHDT and CDR2 YNNKEL (reference sequence). The CDR3 spells CASSQDPEALKHGYTF. The DNA for the CDR3 is TGTGCCAGCAGCCAAGATCCCGAGGCCCTTAAGCATGGCTACACCTTC.

The chain combines TRBV4-1 with TRBJ1-6, with TRBD1 identical over 7 bases. CDR3 length equals 17 residues. Germline-derived CDR1 and CDR2 are MGHRA and YSYEKL. The V segment lost 4 bases and the J segment 0 bases; nucleotides outside the gene matches: 6. In DNA, the CDR3 is TGCGCCAGCAGCCGCTTACAGGGGAGCTCCTATAATTCACCCCTCCACTTT. It translates to CASSRLQGSSYNSPLHF.

The rearrangement joins TRBV18 to TRBJ1-1; TRBD1 aligns across 8 bases. J lost 1 base, V lost 0 bases, and 4 bases had no gene match. CDR3 size: 16 residues. The germline V gene encodes CDR1 KGHSH and CDR2 LQKENI. CDR3 protein: CASSPPRQGRNTEAFF. The DNA for the CDR3 is TGTGCCAGCTCACCACCTAGACAGGGGAGGAACACTGAAGCTTTCTTT.

The chain is built from TRBV4-1 and TRBJ1-1; TRBD1 matches at 7 bases. The junction had 9 bases not matched to a gene; V was cut back by 4 bases and J by 1 base. The CDR3 extends over 16 amino acids. Germline V gene data show CDR1 as MGHRA and CDR2 as YSYEKL. CDR3 protein: CASSRRQGGQNTEAFF. The CDR3 coding sequence is TGCGCCAGCAGCCGCCGACAGGGAGGACAGAACACTGAAGCTTTCTTT.

There are a few counts of this clone. The V call is TRBV7-9, the J call TRBJ2-4, with 7 nucleotides matching TRBD1. The germline V gene encodes CDR1 SEHNR and CDR2 FQNEAQ (reference sequence). CDR3 length equals 13 residues. The J segment lost 9 bases and the V segment lost 4 bases, leaving 6 bases of the junction unmatched. The CDR3 coding sequence is TGTGCCAGCAGCTCCGACAGGGTTGGCATTCAGTACTTC. It is translated as CASSSDRVGIQYF.

The chain recombines TRBV13 with TRBJ1-1; D gene ambiguous. Trimming cost V 2 bases and J 6 bases, with 13 bases left between them. This CDR3 has 14 residues. Germline CDR1 and CDR2: PRHDT and FYEKMQ (reference sequence). The CDR3 region has the DNA TGTGCCAGCAGCTTAAGAGGGTTTACCCCTGAAGCTTTCTTT. Encoded protein: CASSLRGFTPEAFF.

This chain links TRBV6-4 with TRBJ2-7; 9 bases are shared with TRBD1. Germline V gene lookup returns CDR1 MRHNA and CDR2 SNTAGT. V gave up 6 bases and J gave up 10 bases; unmatched junction bases: 10. The CDR3 extends over 13 amino acids. DNA for the CDR3: TGTGCCAGCAGCCGGGACAGGGTTAAAGAACAGTACGTC. Amino acids: CASSRDRVKEQYV.

The rearrangement uses TRBV7-9 and TRBJ2-3; D gene ambiguous. Germline V gives CDR1 SEHNR, CDR2 FQNEAQ (reference sequence). The CDR3 totals 15 residues. V lost 1 base to trimming and J lost 5 bases, with 13 bases between them. The CDR3 nucleotides read TGTGCCAGCAGCTTAGGTCAGAATGCTGGAGATACGCAGTATTTT. Encoded protein: CASSLGQNAGDTQYF.

This chain connects TRBV7-2 to TRBJ2-6, with 10 positions matching TRBD1. V trimming: 5 bases; J trimming: 2 bases; junction bases outside the gene matches: 9. CDR3 length: 18 amino acids. The germline V gene has CDR1 SGHTA and CDR2 FQGNSA. Here the CDR3 DNA reads TGTGCCAGCAGCCTATGGGACAGGGGACCCCCTGGGGCCAACGTCCTGACTTTC. Its protein is CASSLWDRGPPGANVLTF.

V is TRBV6-4 and J is TRBJ1-2; D call uncertain. The V gene lost 4 bases and the J gene lost 2 bases, with 14 bases spanning the gap. The CDR3 totals 15 residues. Per the germline V gene, CDR1 is MRHNA and CDR2 is SNTAGT. CDR3 DNA sequence: TGTGCCAGCAGTGCCGCATTTGGTTCGAACTATGGCTACACCTTC. It is translated as CASSAAFGSNYGYTF.

The chain combines TRBV5-1 with TRBJ2-3, with no clear D. V lost 1 base and J lost 6, with 12 bases in between. This CDR3 region has 14 residues. CDR1 is SGHRS, CDR2 YFSETQ, per germline. CDR3 coding DNA: TGCGCCAGCAGCTTGATACATATTCAGGATACGCAGTATTTT. It is translated as CASSLIHIQDTQYF.

The rearrangement uses TRBV19 and TRBJ1-1; a weak D match, TRBD1 (5 bases). Germline assignment: CDR1 LNHDA and CDR2 SQIVND (reference sequence). V was trimmed by 9 bases and J by 6 bases, leaving 20 bases between them. This CDR3 has 14 amino acids. The CDR3 here is CASGWGPGGAEAFF. The DNA for the CDR3 is TGTGCCAGCGGGTGGGGCCCAGGAGGCGCTGAAGCTTTCTTT.

Only a few counts were recorded for this clone. The rearrangement links TRBV7-8 to TRBJ2-7, with TRBD1 matching 8 bases. V lost 4 bases, J lost 4 bases, and 3 bases stayed unmatched. The germline gives CDR1 SGHVS, CDR2 FQNEAQ. The CDR3 has 13 residues. Written as DNA, the CDR3 is TGTGCCAGCAGCTCAGGGGGCGCTTACGAGCAGTACGTC. This codes for CASSSGGAYEQYV.

The chain joins TRBV29-1 to TRBJ1-5, with unresolved D. The CDR3 covers 14 residues. CDR1 is SQVTM and CDR2 is ANQGSEA in the germline V gene. The V and J ends lost 4 bases and 0 bases respectively, with 10 bases between them. The CDR3 nucleotides are TGCAGCGTTGGAGAGGGATATAGCAATCAGCCCCAGCATTTT. Translating it yields CSVGEGYSNQPQHF.

This chain links TRBV5-1 with TRBJ2-2; D unresolved. Deletions cut 0 bases from V and 4 bases from J, with 7 bases between. From germline, CDR1 is SGHRS and CDR2 YFSETQ. The CDR3 totals 14 residues. CDR3 bases: TGCGCCAGCAGCTTGGTGCAGCTCACCGGGGAGCTGTTTTTT. Amino acids: CASSLVQLTGELFF.

This chain connects TRBV10-2 to TRBJ2-1; 12 positions match TRBD1. Trimming removed 7 bases from V and 3 bases from J; junction bases left unmatched: 4. Looked up from germline, CDR1 is WSHSY and CDR2 is SAAADI. The CDR3 is 15 amino acids. The CDR3 coding sequence is TGCGCCAGCATAGGGACAGGGGGCCACTACAATGAGCAGTTCTTC. Its translation is CASIGTGGHYNEQFF.

J is TRBJ1-2 and V is TRBV9, with a possible D match to TRBD1 (5 bases). V lost 0 bases and J 6 bases, leaving 18 bases between the germline ends. Germline CDR1 reads SGDLS; CDR2 reads YYNGEE. The CDR3 has 16 residues. This CDR3 is CASSVVAGGVGDGYTF. The CDR3 region has the DNA TGTGCCAGCAGCGTAGTGGCAGGAGGGGTTGGGGATGGCTACACCTTC.

This clone came up a few times. The V and J genes are TRBV10-1 and TRBJ1-2; D ambiguous. CDR3 length equals 13 residues. Germline CDR1 reads WNHNN; CDR2 reads SYGVQD (reference sequence). V was cut by 2 bases and J by 2 bases, with 6 bases left in between. The chain's CDR3 is CASSEAENYGYTF. The CDR3 nucleotides are TGCGCCAGCAGTGAGGCAGAAAACTATGGCTACACCTTC.

The chain links TRBV24-1 to TRBJ1-1, with D perhaps TRBD1 (5 bases). The CDR3 loop spans 13 amino acids. Trimming removed 3 bases from V and 5 bases from J, with 9 bases in between. Germline V gene sequence: CDR1 KGHDR, CDR2 SFDVKD. CDR3 DNA: TGTGCCACCAGTGATGTATGGGGGACTGAAGCTTTCTTT. Residues: CATSDVWGTEAFF.

This clone was observed a few times. This sequence joins TRBV10-3 and TRBJ1-6; maybe TRBD1 (6 bases). Deletions cut 5 bases from V and 13 bases from J, with 21 bases between. Germline CDR1 and CDR2: ENHRY and SYGVKD. CDR3 size: 15 residues. The CDR3 here is CAISSRGDTVYPLHF. In DNA form, the CDR3 reads TGTGCCATCAGTTCCAGAGGGGACACGGTATACCCCCTCCACTTT.

This clone was found once. V is TRBV7-2 and J is TRBJ2-5; a weak D match, TRBD2 (7 bases). CDR3 size: 16 residues. Trimming stripped 1 base from V and 5 bases from J, with 17 bases between. Germline V lookup: CDR1 SGHTA, CDR2 FQGNSA. This CDR3 is CASSLVGGGLYETQYF. The CDR3 region has the DNA TGTGCCAGCAGCTTAGTTGGGGGGGGGCTCTACGAGACCCAGTACTTC.

The chain carries TRBV27 and TRBJ1-5, with 12 positions matching TRBD1. V lost 5 bases to trimming and J lost 2 bases; unmatched junction nucleotides: 13. CDR1 and CDR2 from the germline V gene are MNHEY and SMNVEV (reference sequence). The CDR3 extends over 19 amino acids. CDR3 nucleotide sequence: TGTGCCAGCAGTAAAGTGGGACAGGGGGCTCGGTTCGGCAATCAGCCCCAGCATTTT. Residues: CASSKVGQGARFGNQPQHF.

The chain combines TRBV7-8 with TRBJ1-2; the D is unclear. Between the trimmed V and J ends, which lost 6 bases and 2 bases, there was a span of 13 bases. CDR3 size: 14 residues. Germline V gives CDR1 SGHVS, CDR2 FQNEAQ. CDR3 residues: CASSQVAGNYGYTF. The CDR3 DNA reads as TGTGCCAGCAGTCAGGTAGCAGGAAACTATGGCTACACCTTC.

The gene calls are TRBV15 and TRBJ2-3; either TRBD1 or TRBD2 may supply D (6 bases each). Trimming took 5 bases from V and 3 from J, leaving 18 bases between them. The CDR3 is 16 amino acids. Germline loops: CDR1 LNHNV, CDR2 YYDKDF (reference sequence). The CDR3 reads CATSSSRGGRTDTQYF. Written as DNA, the CDR3 is TGTGCCACCAGCTCCAGCCGAGGGGGGCGGACAGATACGCAGTATTTT.

The rearrangement links TRBV18 to TRBJ2-5; possible D gene TRBD2, 5 bases. The CDR3 extends over 14 amino acids. Trimming removed 3 bases from V and 5 bases from J, with 13 bases in between. Germline loops: CDR1 KGHSH, CDR2 LQKENI. Here the CDR3 DNA reads TGTGCCAGCTCACCTCGAAGAGCGGAGGAGACCCAGTACTTC. Translated: CASSPRRAEETQYF.

The rearrangement uses TRBV10-3 and TRBJ1-5; no reliable D call. In germline, CDR1 is ENHRY, CDR2 SYGVKD. CDR3 length equals 13 residues. Trimming shortened V by 3 bases and J by 0 bases, and 3 bases separated the two germline ends. The CDR3 nucleotides are TGTGCCATCAGTGACGGTAGCAATCAGCCCCAGCATTTT. It specifies CAISDGSNQPQHF.

V gene TRBV11-1 combines with J gene TRBJ2-4; 7 bases match TRBD1. With 1 base clipped from V and 7 bases from J, the junction kept 4 bases outside the gene matches. The CDR3 covers 14 residues. Germline V gene sequence: CDR1 SGHAT, CDR2 FQDESV (reference sequence). The CDR3 is CASSLGGGINIQYF. In nucleotides, the CDR3 is TGTGCCAGCAGCTTAGGAGGGGGCATCAACATTCAGTACTTC. Supplemented by reference TRBV11-1 and TRBJ2-4, the full variable domain reads EAEVAQSPRYKITEKSQAVAFWCDPISGHATLYWYRQILGQGPELLVQFQDESVVDDSQLPKDRFSAERLKGVDSTLKIQPAELGDSAMYLCASSLGGGINIQYFGAGTRLSVL.